This T cell receptor (beta chain) stems from a study of blood T cell repertoires in COVID-19 (TCRdb year 2020). Study-wide context: Samples from collaborators originated in the United States, Italy and Spain and spanned both the acute and convalescent phases of COVID-19. The prospective study material was composed of cDNA or gDNA derived from T cells, B-cell-depleted T cells, or PBMCs. The dataset comprised deeply sampled blood TCRbeta repertoires from subjects exposed to, actively infected with, or recovered from COVID-19. The repertoires were released in a freely available public database meant as a resource for research on the immune response to SARS-CoV-2. The samples were drawn from two sources: the first 160 participants of the ongoing ImmuneRACE study, and 1,254 subjects contributed by 6 global collaborators. The sample metadata nearly always contained a de-identified subject ID, COVID-19 status, age in years and sex. HLA class I and class II types, where available, came from metadata supplied by the sample provider rather than from assay-based typing. Findings and caveats that apply to the study as a whole: The amount of clinical and demographic metadata varied by source and participant and was provided uncurated.

Trimming removed 3 bases from V and 3 bases from J; the gene matches leave 1 base unexplained. From its cysteine to its phenylalanine, the CDR3 spans 14 amino acids. Left in the record is the CDR3 DNA by itself, 42 bases read in frame from the first base. The germline V gene gives CDR1 as SGHRS and CDR2 as YFSETQ. Notes on this clone: No cognate antigen has been identified for it. No much larger clone is present one base from it, and per-base qualities are unavailable.

TCRbeta CDR3 regions were amplified from genomic DNA using the immunoSEQ Assay, a bias-controlled multiplex PCR. In the authors' own workflow: Within the assay, amplification of reference gene primers was used to estimate how many nucleated cells each sample contained. To quantify the absolute abundance of each unique TCRbeta CDR3 rearrangement, sequence reads were collapsed and filtered. For each sample, productive Simpson clonality was calculated as the square root of Simpson's diversity index across productive rearrangements. TCRdb re-hosts the immuneACCESS table, in-frame sequences only. Its copies lack some clones; in the studies checked, an unresolved V gene accounts for under half of them, and the cause for the rest is not known. V and J calls and clone size are those listed in that table; D and trimming were worked out from the DNA. This sample is represented by about 230,000 clones; less than 90% of them were singletons. Roughly 18% of the sample rests with the top ten.

The collaborating institutions used their own protocols to collect whole blood in K2EDTA tubes. Collaborator samples were shipped for TCRbeta analysis as frozen whole blood, isolated PBMCs, or DNA extracted from either sample type. In this chain, TRBV5-1 is recombined with TRBJ2-3, with TRBD2 matching 10 junction bases. This clonotype was sampled from a woman over 75 with active or convalescent COVID-19. The source material was peripheral blood. CDR3 loop: CASSSSGGTDTQYF. The nucleotides read TGCGCCAGCAGCTCTAGCGGGGGAACAGATACGCAGTATTTT.